This entry features one T cell receptor (beta chain) sequence. What it binds is not known. With 6 bases clipped from V and 0 bases from J, the junction kept 5 bases outside the gene matches. In germline, CDR1 is SEHNR, CDR2 FQNEAQ (reference sequence). The CDR3 length is 14 residues. This sample was included in a study of T cell responses to AZD1222 COVID-19 vaccine. Clones were sequenced by immunoSEQ multiplex PCR, and TCRdb holds only the in-frame ones, with some missing. The sample records tens of thousands of clones, 88% being singletons. The study, taken as a whole, reports: Baseline seropositivity occurred in only a handful of AZD1222 recipients.

The TCR was taken from an adult in good health. The V gene is TRBV7-9, the J gene TRBJ2-7; 7 bases line up with TRBD2. The sequencing here drew on peripheral blood, taken on day 0 of MenACWY control vaccination. The CDR3 coding sequence is TGTGCCAGCAGTGACGGCGGGGGCTCCTACGAGCAGTACTTC. Translation gives CASSDGGGSYEQYF. Based on the CDR3 plus reference TRBV7-9 and TRBJ2-7, the full variable domain is DTGVSQNPRHKITKRGQNVTFRCDPISEHNRLYWYRQTLGQGPEFLTYFQNEAQLEKSRLLSDRFSAERPKGSFSTLEIQRTEQGDSAMYLCASSDGGGSYEQYFGPGTRLTVT.